This T cell receptor (beta chain) was recovered during a study of shared clonotypes between healthy human individuals. On this clone itself: The sample contains more than one DNA sequence encoding this CDR3.

The V and J ends lost 4 bases and 0 bases, in that order; junction bases with no gene match: 3. The germline V gene has CDR1 SGHRS and CDR2 YFSETQ. This CDR3 is built from 16 residues. Clones were sequenced by immunoSEQ multiplex PCR, and TCRdb holds only the in-frame ones, with some missing. The sample holds roughly 2 million clones, about 94% seen once. The chain couples TRBV5-1 to TRBJ2-3; 12 nucleotides match TRBD2. The source is a man aged 18 to 29 in good health. The sample comprised naive CD4+ T cells sorted from blood. Subset: CD45RA+ positively selected. CDR3 nucleotides: TGCGCCAGCAGCCCCGGACTAGCGGGGAGCACAGATACGCAGTATTTT. Amino acids: CASSPGLAGSTDTQYF.